This TCR delta chain was sequenced during a study of gamma-delta chains in newborns, infants, children. Overall study context: Microbial exposure reportedly drives polyclonal innate γδ T cell expansion after birth.

The ends were cut back, 0 bases at V and 2 bases at J, with 10 bases in the middle. CDR1 is GEAIGNYY and CDR2 is EKD in the germline V gene. This CDR3 is 17 amino acids long. TCRdb reanalysed the reads with CATT. The sample records roughly 7,100 delta-chain clones, 0.5% to 0.85% being singletons. The TCR originated in a child who was a newborn, infant or young child, either healthy, febrile or measles-vaccinated (not recorded which). What was sequenced was blood. The chain carries TRDV2 and TRDJ3, with unresolved D. CDR3 DNA sequence: TGTGCCTGTGACACCCCGGGCCCTGCCTGGGACACCCGACAGATGTTTTTC. Amino acid sequence: CACDTPGPAWDTRQMFF.